The TCR beta chain described here comes from a study of T cell repertoires in cytomegalovirus infection. Study background: Evidence of both CMV infection and a matching HLA type came from public TCR beta signatures.

General study points: Ex vivo, HLA-C-restricted CMV-specific TCR beta clonotypes prevailed over the rest of the response.

One entry per CDR3 protein, called by TCRdb with MiXCR from the reads. The sample carries 550,000 to 850,000 distinct CDR3 sequences, around a third recorded once. Regarding this clonotype: Antigen: not known.

The sequence derives from a human donor in good health (CMV status not recorded). Some clones in this sample may be carry-over from other donors' samples. The sequences come from cultured PBMCs, collected from culture after CMV antigen stimulation.

CDR3 nucleotide sequence: TGTGCCAGCAGCTCCTATAAAGAGCCAGAGACCCAGTACTTC. Translating it yields CASSSYKEPETQYF. The gene calls are TRBV7-9 and TRBJ2-5; D not resolved. CDR1 is SEHNR and CDR2 is FQNEAQ in the germline V gene (reference sequence). The CDR3 consists of 14 residues. V gave up 4 bases and J gave up 4 bases, with 13 bases separating them.